These 5 T cell receptor beta chains were all obtained from the same sample, sequenced in a study of shared clonotypes between healthy human individuals. Data came from immunoSEQ multiplex PCR; TCRdb stores just in-frame clones and leaves some out. This table has over a million clones, 95% to 99% appearing once. Sequencing was done on a sample of naive CD4+ T cells sorted from blood. Subset in this sample: CD45RA+ positively selected. The origin of the receptors is a man between 25 and 39 years old in good health.

V and J are TRBV9 and TRBJ2-1; possibly TRBD1 for D (8 bases). V was cut by 3 bases and J by 0 bases, with 19 bases left in between. CDR3 length: 18 residues. Germline V gives CDR1 SGDLS, CDR2 YYNGEE. The CDR3 DNA is TGTGCCAGCAGCGCACAGGGGGGGACCATCCTCTCCTACAATGAGCAGTTCTTC. Protein: CASSAQGGTILSYNEQFF.

This chain joins TRBV7-6 and TRBJ2-1; D call uncertain. The V end was cut by 0 bases, the J end by 3 bases, with 3 bases between. CDR1 is SGHVS, CDR2 FNYEAQ, per germline. The CDR3 is made up of 13 amino acids. CDR3 amino acids: CASSLAHYNEQFF. Written as DNA, the CDR3 is TGTGCCAGCAGCTTAGCGCACTACAATGAGCAGTTCTTC. The full variable domain, in which reference TRBV7-6 and TRBJ2-1 provide the parts outside the CDR3, is GAGVSQSPRYKVTKRGQDVALRCDPISGHVSLYWYRQALGQGPEFLTYFNYEAQQDKSGLPNDRFSAERPEGSISTLTIQRTEQRDSAMYRCASSLAHYNEQFFGPGTRLTVL.

The chain couples TRBV11-2 to TRBJ2-4; TRBD2 aligns across 13 bases. Per the germline V gene, CDR1 is SGHAT and CDR2 is FQNNGV. Trimming removed 0 bases from V and 8 bases from J; junction bases left unmatched: 7. The CDR3 contains 17 residues. CDR3 sequence (DNA): TGTGCCAGCAGCTTAGAACTAGCGGGAGGGCCGGGGGACATTCAGTACTTC. It yields the protein CASSLELAGGPGDIQYF.

The V and J genes are TRBV1 and TRBJ2-6; the D call TRBD1 from the table was never checked on the DNA. TRBV1 is labeled a pseudogene. The CDR3 is 18 amino acids. The CDR3 loop is CTSSQWTGPVPGANVLTF. Written as DNA, the CDR3 is TGCACCAGCAGCCAATGGACAGGACCAGTTCCTGGGGCCAACGTCCTGACTTTC.

The gene calls are TRBV11-3 and TRBJ2-7; no firm D call. This CDR3 has 14 amino acids. Looked up from germline, CDR1 is SGHNT and CDR2 is YENEEA. Between the trimmed V and J ends, which lost 0 bases and 3 bases, there was a span of 9 bases. The CDR3 spells CASSLDGQNYEQYF. The CDR3 DNA reads as TGTGCCAGCAGCTTAGACGGGCAGAACTACGAGCAGTACTTC.